These 29 T cell receptor beta chains were all obtained from the same sample, sequenced in a study of cytomegalovirus exposure and HLA in healthy donors. PCR used 60 Vbeta primers and 13 Jbeta primers. The table came from immunoSEQ multiplex PCR; TCRdb's copy has only in-frame clones and leaves some out. The sample shows under 200,000 clones, roughly three quarters of them seen only once. Sequenced sample: PBMCs. The receptors shown here come from a man between 18 and 35 years old in good health and CMV-seropositive.

CDR3 protein: CASHFGTGYTGELFF. DNA of the CDR3: TGTGCCAGCCACTTCGGGACAGGGTACACCGGGGAGCTGTTTTTT. The rearrangement uses TRBV5-4 and TRBJ2-2; TRBD1 aligns across 9 bases. Looked up from germline, CDR1 is SGHNT and CDR2 is YYREEE (reference sequence). This CDR3 is built from 15 residues. V was pared by 7 bases and J by 3 bases, with 7 bases of the junction left unmatched.

The rearrangement uses TRBV5-6 and TRBJ2-2; D is possibly TRBD1 (5 bases). Germline loops: CDR1 SGHDT, CDR2 YYEEEE. The CDR3 spans 17 residues. The V end was cut by 4 bases, the J end by 6 bases, with 22 bases between. The CDR3 loop is CASSPGSFRLVPGELFF. In DNA form, the CDR3 reads TGTGCCAGCAGCCCAGGGTCGTTCAGGCTCGTCCCCGGGGAGCTGTTTTTT.

V gene TRBV9 combines with J gene TRBJ2-2, with 7 bases matching TRBD1. The CDR3 consists of 13 residues. V shed 3 bases, J shed 7 bases, and the junction held 3 bases outside the gene matches. Germline CDR1 is SGDLS and CDR2 is YYNGEE. CDR3: CASSERGHGELFF. The CDR3 region has the DNA TGTGCCAGCAGCGAGAGGGGGCACGGGGAGCTGTTTTTT.

The chain uses TRBV19 and TRBJ2-2; 7 bases agree with TRBD1. The germline CDR1 and CDR2 sequences are LNHDA and SQIVND (reference sequence). This CDR3 region has 15 residues. Unmatched junction bases numbered 7, after V lost 2 bases and J lost 7 bases. Written as DNA, the CDR3 is TGTGCCAGTAGTATAAACCGGGACAGACACGGGGAGCTGTTTTTT. Translating gives CASSINRDRHGELFF.

The genes are TRBV7-3 and TRBJ2-6, with 7 bases lining up with TRBD1. J gave up 2 bases and V 5 bases, and 3 bases lay outside the gene matches. The CDR3 is 15 residues long. CDR1 is SGHTA and CDR2 is FQGTGA in the germline V gene. The chain's CDR3 is CASSPQGAGANVLTF. CDR3 in DNA: TGTGCCAGCAGCCCCCAGGGGGCTGGGGCCAACGTCCTGACTTTC.

The chain couples TRBV5-5 to TRBJ2-2, with 11 nucleotides matching TRBD2. Germline V CDR1 and CDR2: SGHKS, YYEKEE (reference sequence). The CDR3 sequence is 17 residues long. The V segment lost 1 base and the J segment 4 bases; nucleotides outside the gene matches: 6. The CDR3 coding sequence is TGTGCCAGCAGCTTGACCCTAGCGGGGGGTTTCACCGGGGAGCTGTTTTTT. This sequence encodes CASSLTLAGGFTGELFF. Full variable domain (remainder filled in from reference TRBV5-5 and TRBJ2-2): DAGVTQSPTHLIKTRGQQVTLRCSPISGHKSVSWYQQVLGQGPQFIFQYYEKEERGRGNFPDRFSARQFPNYSSELNVNALLLGDSALYLCASSLTLAGGFTGELFFGEGSRLTVL.

This clone has just a few counts. The chain combines TRBV14 with TRBJ2-1; 7 nucleotides agree with TRBD1. CDR1 is SGHDN and CDR2 is FVKESK in the germline V gene. After removal of 1 base from V and 4 bases from J, the junction contained 13 bases not matched to a gene. CDR3 length: 18 amino acids. The CDR3 coding sequence is TGTGCCAGCAGCCAAGTCTCCGACAGGGTGGGATATTACAATGAGCAGTTCTTC. Translation gives CASSQVSDRVGYYNEQFF.

The chain recombines TRBV27 with TRBJ2-2; 9 bases align to TRBD1. The germline CDR1 and CDR2 sequences are MNHEY and SMNVEV (reference sequence). The CDR3 totals 16 residues. The trim removed 7 bases at V and 3 bases at J, leaving 9 bases unmatched. CDR3 DNA: TGTGCCAGCACCCTCGCGGGACAGGGTGACACCGGGGAGCTGTTTTTT. Residues: CASTLAGQGDTGELFF.

Regarding this clone: The junction and the germline gene differ at one end; a read error may be behind it. The chain couples TRBV18 to TRBJ2-4, with TRBD2 matching over 9 bases. This CDR3 contains 15 residues. Germline assignment: CDR1 KGHSH and CDR2 LQKENI. The CDR3 DNA follows: TGTGCCAGCAGGGATAGCGGGAGAGCCAAAAACAGTCAGTACTTC. The encoded protein is CASRDSGRAKNSQYF.

This clone has a single count. This chain uses TRBV5-1 with TRBJ2-6, with 15 bases that match TRBD2. V gave up 7 bases and J gave up 0 bases; unmatched junction bases: 8. Germline assignment: CDR1 SGHRS and CDR2 YFSETQ. This CDR3 has 19 amino acids. CDR3 nucleotide sequence: TGCGCCAGCGGGGCAGGACTAGCGGGAGGGCCCTCTGGGGCCAACGTCCTGACTTTC. It is translated as CASGAGLAGGPSGANVLTF.

The chain links TRBV19 to TRBJ1-1, with D tentatively TRBD1 (6 bases). Germline values: CDR1 LNHDA, CDR2 SQIVND (reference sequence). Trimming left V 10 bases short and J 0 bases short, with 15 bases between. This CDR3 spans 14 amino acids. CDR3 DNA sequence: TGTGCCACGGTCGAGAGGGGGATGAACACTGAAGCTTTCTTT. Encoded protein: CATVERGMNTEAFF.

This clone was counted once. The chain is built from TRBV7-2 and TRBJ1-2, with 10 bases that match TRBD1. With 2 bases clipped from V and 8 bases from J, the junction kept 8 bases outside the gene matches. The CDR3 runs 15 residues. The germline V gene encodes CDR1 SGHTA and CDR2 FQGNSA. In DNA, the CDR3 is TGTGCCAGCAGCTTAATGGGACAGGGGTATCGGGGCTACACCTTC. It is translated as CASSLMGQGYRGYTF.

V is TRBV6-5 and J is TRBJ2-1, with D perhaps matching TRBD2 (5 bases). This CDR3 spans 15 amino acids. CDR1 is MNHEY, CDR2 SVGAGI, per germline. Trimming pared 6 bases from V and 9 bases from J, leaving 21 bases between. CDR3 DNA: TGTGCCAGCAGCCCCGACTATTATGTTAATTCTGAGCAGTTCTTC. It is translated as CASSPDYYVNSEQFF.

The V and J genes are TRBV11-1 and TRBJ2-7, with 7 bases fitting TRBD2. Germline loops: CDR1 SGHAT, CDR2 FQDESV (reference sequence). There are 15 residues in the CDR3. With V trimmed by 6 bases and J by 2 bases, 10 bases remained unmatched. This chain's CDR3 is CASSLTEAGAYEQYF. The CDR3 nucleotides read TGTGCCAGCAGTCTAACGGAGGCGGGAGCCTACGAGCAGTACTTC. Full variable domain (rest looked up from reference TRBV11-1 and TRBJ2-7): EAEVAQSPRYKITEKSQAVAFWCDPISGHATLYWYRQILGQGPELLVQFQDESVVDDSQLPKDRFSAERLKGVDSTLKIQPAELGDSAMYLCASSLTEAGAYEQYFGPGTRLTVT.

The CDR3 here is CASSLARLAVDNEQFF. Here the CDR3 DNA reads TGTGCCAGCAGCTTAGCGAGACTAGCGGTCGACAATGAGCAGTTCTTC. The chain uses TRBV7-2 and TRBJ2-1, with 9 nucleotides matching TRBD2. The germline V gene encodes CDR1 SGHTA and CDR2 FQGNSA. Germline trimming cut 0 bases from V and 5 bases from J; bases unmatched to any gene: 5. This CDR3 contains 16 residues.

This sequence joins TRBV11-3 and TRBJ2-5; D remains unclear. Germline CDR1 is SGHNT and CDR2 is YENEEA. The CDR3 length is 15 residues. The V end lost 0 bases, the J end lost 2 bases, and 10 bases lay between the germline ends. The CDR3: CASSLEGQAQETQYF. The CDR3 DNA reads as TGTGCCAGCAGCTTAGAGGGCCAGGCGCAAGAGACCCAGTACTTC.

This chain uses TRBV18 with TRBJ2-3; D may be TRBD1 (5 bases). The germline V and J ends were trimmed by 3 bases and 2 bases, with 9 bases remaining between them. This CDR3 has 14 amino acids. Germline V CDR1 and CDR2: KGHSH, LQKENI. The CDR3 DNA sequence: TGTGCCAGCTCACCGGTCAGGGCCACAGATACGCAGTATTTT. This encodes CASSPVRATDTQYF.

Comment on this clone: Within the sample, other DNA sequences also encode this same CDR3. The genes are TRBV6-5 and TRBJ2-7; 8 nucleotides match TRBD2. Germline assignment: CDR1 MNHEY and CDR2 SVGAGI. V was pared by 0 bases and J by 1 base, with 5 bases of the junction left unmatched. The CDR3 extends over 16 amino acids. The chain's CDR3 is CASSYSVLAGSYEQYF. The CDR3 nucleotides read TGTGCCAGCAGTTACTCGGTGTTAGCGGGGTCCTACGAGCAGTACTTC.

V usage is TRBV5-1 and J usage is TRBJ1-1, with TRBD1 matching over 8 bases. There are 14 residues in the CDR3. After removal of 4 bases from V and 5 bases from J, the junction contained 7 bases not matched to a gene. CDR1 and CDR2 (germline): SGHRS, YFSETQ. DNA of the CDR3: TGCGCCAGCAGCACAGGACAGGGTTTAACTGAAGCTTTCTTT. Translation gives CASSTGQGLTEAFF.

The chain employs TRBV6-6 and TRBJ1-5, with D maybe TRBD1 (5 bases). The CDR3 extends over 14 amino acids. Between the trimmed V and J ends, which lost 5 bases and 6 bases, there was a span of 14 bases. Germline V gene data show CDR1 as MNHNY and CDR2 as SVGAGI (reference sequence). CDR3 bases: TGTGCCAGCAGTCCTCAGGGAAGGTCTCAGCCCCAGCATTTT. It translates to CASSPQGRSQPQHF.

J is TRBJ2-5 and V is TRBV27; D may be TRBD2 (5 bases). Germline V gene lookup returns CDR1 MNHEY and CDR2 SMNVEV (reference sequence). V was trimmed by 2 bases and J by 5 bases, leaving 12 bases between them. This CDR3 comprises 14 residues. The CDR3 sequence: CASSLVLRGETQYF. CDR3 DNA sequence: TGTGCCAGCAGTTTAGTTCTACGCGGGGAGACCCAGTACTTC.

The V call is TRBV6-1, the J call TRBJ2-5; 8 nucleotides align to TRBD1. Trimming at V came to 4 bases and at J to 4 bases, leaving 14 bases not matched to a gene. CDR1 is MNHNS, CDR2 SASEGT, per germline. The CDR3 loop spans 17 amino acids. CDR3 DNA sequence: TGTGCCAGCAGTGTATCAAGACCCACAGGGGGAGTAGAGACCCAGTACTTC. It specifies CASSVSRPTGGVETQYF.

The chain carries TRBV4-3 and TRBJ1-2, with 7 bases lining up with TRBD1. CDR1 and CDR2 from the germline V gene are LGHNA and YSLEER. This CDR3 comprises 14 residues. Trimming took 0 bases from V and 5 from J; bases not matched to a gene: 3. CDR3 sequence reads: CASSQDQGGYGYTF. In nucleotides, the CDR3 is TGCGCCAGCAGCCAAGATCAGGGGGGATATGGCTACACCTTC.

This rearrangement joins TRBV4-3 to TRBJ2-7, with 7 bases aligning to TRBD1. The CDR3 loop spans 13 amino acids. Germline trimming cut 9 bases from V and 3 bases from J; bases unmatched to any gene: 8. Germline loops: CDR1 LGHNA, CDR2 YSLEER. The CDR3 loop reads CASPGGQHYEQYF. Written as DNA, the CDR3 is TGCGCCAGTCCTGGGGGACAGCACTACGAGCAGTACTTC.

The gene calls are TRBV19 and TRBJ1-4; tentatively, D is TRBD1 (5 bases). The germline V and J ends were trimmed by 3 bases and 12 bases, with 14 bases remaining between them. The CDR3 totals 13 residues. Germline lookup yields CDR1 LNHDA and CDR2 SQIVND (reference sequence). The CDR3, as DNA: TGTGCCAGTAGTATCCGGAGTCGGGGGGAACTGTTTTTT. Amino acids: CASSIRSRGELFF.

The J gene is TRBJ1-2, the V gene TRBV4-2; D remains ambiguous. Between the trimmed V and J ends, which lost 0 bases and 1 base, there was a span of 6 bases. The CDR3 spans 14 residues. The germline V gene encodes CDR1 LGHNA and CDR2 YNFKEQ. The CDR3 region is CASSQDGDNYGYTF. As DNA, the CDR3 is TGTGCCAGCAGCCAAGATGGAGATAACTATGGCTACACCTTC.

This clone was counted a single time. The rearrangement uses TRBV11-3 and TRBJ1-6, with a weak D call TRBD1 (6 bases). The V and J ends lost 1 base and 14 bases respectively, with 12 bases between them. The CDR3 extends over 13 amino acids. Germline CDR1 is SGHNT and CDR2 is YENEEA. The CDR3: CASSLGTAGALHF. In nucleotides, the CDR3 is TGTGCCAGCAGCTTAGGGACAGCCGGAGCCCTCCACTTT.

This rearrangement joins TRBV7-2 to TRBJ1-5, with D maybe TRBD1 (5 bases). There are 14 residues in the CDR3. Trimming cost V 6 bases and J 1 base, with 10 bases left between them. Germline CDR1 reads SGHTA; CDR2 reads FQGNSA. This CDR3 is CASRPGGSNQPQHF. The CDR3 bases are TGTGCCAGCAGACCGGGGGGAAGCAATCAGCCCCAGCATTTT.

The chain carries TRBV27 and TRBJ1-1; a weak D match, TRBD1 (6 bases). Trimming removed 2 bases at V and 4 bases at J, with 8 bases between. The CDR3 covers 13 residues. Germline CDR1 is MNHEY and CDR2 is SMNVEV (reference sequence). CDR3 nucleotide sequence: TGTGCCAGCAGTTTAAGGGGGAGCACTGAAGCTTTCTTT. This codes for CASSLRGSTEAFF.